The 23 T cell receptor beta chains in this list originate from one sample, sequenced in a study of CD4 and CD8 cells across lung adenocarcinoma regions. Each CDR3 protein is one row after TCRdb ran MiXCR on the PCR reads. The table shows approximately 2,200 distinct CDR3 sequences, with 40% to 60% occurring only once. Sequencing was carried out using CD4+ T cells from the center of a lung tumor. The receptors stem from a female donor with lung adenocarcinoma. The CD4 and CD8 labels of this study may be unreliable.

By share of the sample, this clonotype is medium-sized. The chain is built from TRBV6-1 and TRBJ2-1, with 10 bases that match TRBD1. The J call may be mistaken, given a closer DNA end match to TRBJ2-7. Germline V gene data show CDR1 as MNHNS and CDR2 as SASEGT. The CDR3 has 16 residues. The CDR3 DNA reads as TGTGCCAGCAGTGAATCCTCCGGGACAGGGGCCAACGAGCAGTACTTC. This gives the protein CASSESSGTGANEQYF.

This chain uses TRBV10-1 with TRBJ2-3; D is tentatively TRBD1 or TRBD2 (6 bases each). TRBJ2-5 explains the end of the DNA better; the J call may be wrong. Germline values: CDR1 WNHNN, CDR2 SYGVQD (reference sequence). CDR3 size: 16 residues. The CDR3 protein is CASAESRGGDTDTQYF. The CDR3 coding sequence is TGCGCCAGTGCGGAATCTCGGGGCGGGGACACAGATACCCAGTACTTC.

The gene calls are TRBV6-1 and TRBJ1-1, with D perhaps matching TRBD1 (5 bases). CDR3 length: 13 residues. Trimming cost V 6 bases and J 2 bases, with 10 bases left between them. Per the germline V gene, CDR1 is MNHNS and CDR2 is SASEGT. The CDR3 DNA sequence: TGTGCCAGCAGCGGGACTCCTAACACTGAAGCTTTCTTT. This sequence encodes CASSGTPNTEAFF.

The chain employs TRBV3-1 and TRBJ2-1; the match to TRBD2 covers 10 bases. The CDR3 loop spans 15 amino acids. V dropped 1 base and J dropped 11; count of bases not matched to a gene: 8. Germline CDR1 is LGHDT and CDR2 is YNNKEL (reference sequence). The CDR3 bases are TGTGCCAGCAGCCAAGTAAGGACTAGCGGAGACCAGCAGTTCTTC. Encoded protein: CASSQVRTSGDQQFF.

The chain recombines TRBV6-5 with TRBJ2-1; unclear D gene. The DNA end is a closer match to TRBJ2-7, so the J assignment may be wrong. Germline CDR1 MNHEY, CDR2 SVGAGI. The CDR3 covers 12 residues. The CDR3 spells CASSYADYEQYF. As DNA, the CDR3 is TGTGCCAGCAGTTACGCGGACTACGAGCAGTACTTC.

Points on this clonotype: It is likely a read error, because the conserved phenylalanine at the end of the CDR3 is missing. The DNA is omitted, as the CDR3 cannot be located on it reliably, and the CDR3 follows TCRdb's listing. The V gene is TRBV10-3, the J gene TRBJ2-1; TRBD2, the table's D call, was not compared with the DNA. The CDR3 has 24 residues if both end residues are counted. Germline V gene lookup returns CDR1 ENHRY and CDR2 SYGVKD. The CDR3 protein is CAMVASLLPLAFAVEGATRRRLWP.

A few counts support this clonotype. The CDR3: CASSEVGEVGEQYF. The CDR3 DNA is TGTGCCAGCAGTGAAGTTGGAGAAGTGGGCGAGCAGTACTTC. This chain links TRBV6-1 with TRBJ2-1; no reliable D call. The J call may be mistaken, given a closer DNA end match to TRBJ2-7. Germline lookup yields CDR1 MNHNS and CDR2 SASEGT. This CDR3 comprises 14 residues.

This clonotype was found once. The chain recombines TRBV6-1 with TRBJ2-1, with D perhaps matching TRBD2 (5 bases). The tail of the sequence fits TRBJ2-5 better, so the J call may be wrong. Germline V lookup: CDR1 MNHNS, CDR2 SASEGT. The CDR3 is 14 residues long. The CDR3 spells CASTEGPSTETQYF. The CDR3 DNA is TGTGCCAGCACCGAGGGCCCCTCGACTGAGACCCAGTACTTC.

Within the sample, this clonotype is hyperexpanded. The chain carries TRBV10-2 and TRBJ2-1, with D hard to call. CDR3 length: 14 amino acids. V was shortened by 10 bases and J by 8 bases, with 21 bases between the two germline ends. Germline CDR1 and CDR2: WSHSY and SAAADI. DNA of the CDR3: TGCGCCACTCTCCTGGGGTTAATTGGGGATGAGCAGTTCTTC. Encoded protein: CATLLGLIGDEQFF.

In DNA, the CDR3 is TGTGCCAGCAGTGAATACGGGACCAACAATGAGCAGTTCTTC. It yields the protein CASSEYGTNNEQFF. The chain has TRBV6-1 and TRBJ2-1; D may match TRBD1 or TRBD2 (5 bases each). The germline gives CDR1 MNHNS, CDR2 SASEGT. V lost 2 bases to trimming and J lost 5 bases, with 10 bases between them. The CDR3 totals 14 residues.

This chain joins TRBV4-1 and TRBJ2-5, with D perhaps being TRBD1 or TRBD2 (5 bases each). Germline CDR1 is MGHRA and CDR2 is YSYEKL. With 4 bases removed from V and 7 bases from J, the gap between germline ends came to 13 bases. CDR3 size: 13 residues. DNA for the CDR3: TGCGCCAGCAGCCTCACCGGGGCAGGGACCCAGTACTTC. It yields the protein CASSLTGAGTQYF.

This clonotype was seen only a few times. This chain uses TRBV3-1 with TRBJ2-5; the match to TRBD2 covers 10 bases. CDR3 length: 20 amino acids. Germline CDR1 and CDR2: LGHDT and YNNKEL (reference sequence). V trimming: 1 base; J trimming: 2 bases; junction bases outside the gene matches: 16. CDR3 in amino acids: CASSQGWGGQLAGRQETQYF. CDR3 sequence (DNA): TGTGCCAGCAGCCAAGGTTGGGGTGGACAACTAGCGGGACGGCAAGAGACCCAGTACTTC.

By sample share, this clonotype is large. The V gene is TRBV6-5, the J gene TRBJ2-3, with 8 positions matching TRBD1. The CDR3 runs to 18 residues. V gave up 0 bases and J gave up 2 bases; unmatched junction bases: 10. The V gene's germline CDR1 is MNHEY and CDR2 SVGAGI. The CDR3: CASSYSGRGRSYTDTQYF. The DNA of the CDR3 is TGTGCCAGCAGTTACTCAGGCAGGGGGCGATCATACACAGATACGCAGTATTTT.

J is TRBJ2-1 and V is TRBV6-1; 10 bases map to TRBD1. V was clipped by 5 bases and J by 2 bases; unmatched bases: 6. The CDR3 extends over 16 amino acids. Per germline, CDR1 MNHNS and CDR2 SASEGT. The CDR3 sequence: CASSRTGGAPYNEQFF. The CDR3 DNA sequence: TGTGCCAGCAGTAGGACAGGGGGTGCCCCCTACAATGAGCAGTTCTTC.

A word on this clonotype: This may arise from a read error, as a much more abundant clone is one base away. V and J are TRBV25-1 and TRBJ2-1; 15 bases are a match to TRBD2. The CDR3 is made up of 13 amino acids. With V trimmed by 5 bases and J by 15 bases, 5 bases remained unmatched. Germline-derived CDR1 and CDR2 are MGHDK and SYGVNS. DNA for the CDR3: TGTGCCAGCAGTAGGACTAGCGGGAGGGCGATGTTCTTC. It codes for CASSRTSGRAMFF.

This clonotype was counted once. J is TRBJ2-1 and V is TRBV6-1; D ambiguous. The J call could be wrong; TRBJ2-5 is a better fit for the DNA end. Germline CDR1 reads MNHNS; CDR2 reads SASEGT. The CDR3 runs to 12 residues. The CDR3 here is CASSQLEETQYF. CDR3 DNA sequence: TGTGCCAGCAGTCAGCTTGAAGAGACCCAGTACTTC.

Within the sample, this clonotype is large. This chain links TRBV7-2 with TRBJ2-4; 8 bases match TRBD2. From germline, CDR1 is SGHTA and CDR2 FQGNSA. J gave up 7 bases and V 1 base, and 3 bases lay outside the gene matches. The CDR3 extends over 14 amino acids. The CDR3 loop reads CASSLGGGNNIQYF. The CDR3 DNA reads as TGTGCCAGCAGCTTAGGCGGGGGGAACAACATTCAGTACTTC.

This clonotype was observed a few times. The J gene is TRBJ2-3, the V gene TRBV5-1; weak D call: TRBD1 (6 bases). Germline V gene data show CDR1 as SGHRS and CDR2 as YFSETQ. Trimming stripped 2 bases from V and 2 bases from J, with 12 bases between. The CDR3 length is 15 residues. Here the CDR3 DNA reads TGCGCCAGCAGCTTAACAGGGCAGTTCACAGATACGCAGTATTTT. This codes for CASSLTGQFTDTQYF.

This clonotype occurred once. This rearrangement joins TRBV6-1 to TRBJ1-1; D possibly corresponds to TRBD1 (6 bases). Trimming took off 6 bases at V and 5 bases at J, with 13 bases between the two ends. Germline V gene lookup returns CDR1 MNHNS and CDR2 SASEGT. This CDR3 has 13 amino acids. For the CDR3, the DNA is TGTGCCAGCAGCCACTTTGGACAGACTGAAGCTTTCTTT. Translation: CASSHFGQTEAFF.

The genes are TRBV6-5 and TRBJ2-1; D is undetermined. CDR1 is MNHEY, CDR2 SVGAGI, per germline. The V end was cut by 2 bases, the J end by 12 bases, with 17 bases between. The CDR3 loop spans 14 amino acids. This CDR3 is CASSYQSSTPPQFF. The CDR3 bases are TGTGCCAGCAGTTACCAGTCCAGTACCCCGCCGCAGTTCTTC.

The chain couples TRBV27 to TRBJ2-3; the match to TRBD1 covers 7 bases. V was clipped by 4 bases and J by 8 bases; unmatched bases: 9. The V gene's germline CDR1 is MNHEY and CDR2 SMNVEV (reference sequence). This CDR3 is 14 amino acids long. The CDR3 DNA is TGTGCCAGCAGTTCCGGGACAGTTACCGGTACGCAGTATTTT. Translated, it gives CASSSGTVTGTQYF.

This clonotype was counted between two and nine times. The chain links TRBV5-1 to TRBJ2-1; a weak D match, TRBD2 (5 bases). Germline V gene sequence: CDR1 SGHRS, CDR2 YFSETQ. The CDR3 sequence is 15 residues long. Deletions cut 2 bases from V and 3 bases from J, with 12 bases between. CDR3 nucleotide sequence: TGCGCCAGCAGCTTCCGGGGAGACGGCTACAATGAGCAGTTCTTC. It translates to CASSFRGDGYNEQFF.

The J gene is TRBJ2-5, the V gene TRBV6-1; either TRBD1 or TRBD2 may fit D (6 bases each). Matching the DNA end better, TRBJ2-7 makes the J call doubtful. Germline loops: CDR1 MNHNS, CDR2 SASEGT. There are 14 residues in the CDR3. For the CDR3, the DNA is TGTGCCAGCAGTCGTAATGGGGGGCATGGCGAGCAGTACTTC. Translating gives CASSRNGGHGEQYF.